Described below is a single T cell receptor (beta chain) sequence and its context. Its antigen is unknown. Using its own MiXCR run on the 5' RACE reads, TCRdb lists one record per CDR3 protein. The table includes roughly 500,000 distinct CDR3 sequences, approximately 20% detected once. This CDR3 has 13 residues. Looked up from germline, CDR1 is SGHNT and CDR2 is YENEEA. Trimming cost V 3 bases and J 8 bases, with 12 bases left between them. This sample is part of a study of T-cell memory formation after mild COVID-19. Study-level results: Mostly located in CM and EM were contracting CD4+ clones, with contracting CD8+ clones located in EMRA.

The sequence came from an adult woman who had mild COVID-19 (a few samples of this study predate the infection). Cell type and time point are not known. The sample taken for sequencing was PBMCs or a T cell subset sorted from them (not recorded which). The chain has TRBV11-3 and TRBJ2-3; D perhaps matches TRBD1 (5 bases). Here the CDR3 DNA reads TGTGCCAGCAGCTTCGACCAGCAGGGTACGCAGTATTTT. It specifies CASSFDQQGTQYF.